This T cell receptor (beta chain) was recorded in a study of blood T cell repertoires in COVID-19 (dated by TCRdb to between 2020 and 2021). Context from the whole study: Collaborator samples came from the United States, Italy and Spain and covered acute and convalescent phases of COVID-19. The sample metadata nearly always contained a de-identified subject ID, COVID-19 status, age in years and sex. Where available, HLA class I and class II types were obtained from metadata supplied by the sample provider rather than from assay-based typing. The dataset comprised deeply sampled blood TCRbeta repertoires from subjects exposed to, actively infected with, or recovered from COVID-19. The prospective study material was composed of cDNA or gDNA derived from T cells, B-cell-depleted T cells, or PBMCs. A freely available public database, intended as a resource for researchers studying the immune response to SARS-CoV-2, is where the repertoires were released. The samples were drawn from the first 160 participants of the ongoing ImmuneRACE study and from 950 to 1,500 subjects provided by 6 global collaborators.

Overall results and qualifications from the work: The amount of clinical and demographic metadata varied by source and participant and was provided uncurated.

TCRbeta CDR3 regions were amplified from genomic DNA using the immunoSEQ Assay, a bias-controlled multiplex PCR. The published analysis was carried out like this. The number of nucleated cells in each sample was estimated from the amplification of reference gene primers within the assay. Sequence reads were collapsed and filtered to measure the absolute abundance of every unique TCRbeta CDR3 rearrangement. For each sample, productive Simpson clonality was calculated as the square root of Simpson's diversity index across productive rearrangements. Held by TCRdb, this immuneACCESS table contains in-frame sequences only and omits some clones. Under half of the omission traces to an unresolved V gene where checked; the cause of the rest is unknown. The D gene and trimming were derived from the DNA, and the V and J assignments and clone size from that table. Counted in this sample were about 270,000 clones; approximately 90% of them appeared once. Of the sample, 4.1% is held by the ten largest clones.

A note on this clone: Its antigen is still unknown. No base quality information exists; no much larger clone differs at one position.

Enrolling through a virtual design, the prospective study's participants ranged in age from roughly 18 to 89 years and lived across approximately 25 United States geographic areas. Cohort assignment in the prospective study relied on participant-reported clinical history from a screening survey and a study questionnaire. Mobile phlebotomists in the prospective study collected whole blood, serum and a nasopharyngeal or oropharyngeal swab from every participant. Additional blood draws and questionnaires over an approximately 2-month period could optionally be provided by prospective study participants. Blood samples from the prospective study were shipped frozen or at room temperature prior to DNA extraction. Here V drops 0 bases and J drops 5 bases, and the junction holds 9 bases not matched to any gene. CDR1 is given as SGHRS and CDR2 as YFSETQ, both from the germline V gene. Spanning cysteine to phenylalanine, the CDR3 consists of 16 amino acids. Just CDR3 DNA is preserved here, 48 bases in frame from base 1.

This clonotype originated in a woman younger than 45 with acute COVID-19. The specimen sequenced was PBMCs or T cells enriched from blood (not recorded which). The sequence is built from TRBV5-1 and TRBJ2-7; the junction holds 9 bases that match TRBD2. CDR3 loop: CASSLEGLAGSNEQYF. The bases read TGCGCCAGCAGCTTGGAAGGCCTAGCGGGAAGCAACGAGCAGTACTTC. This CDR3, with the reference TRBV5-1 and TRBJ2-7 proteins standing in past its ends, gives the full variable domain KAGVTQTPRYLIKTRGQQVTLSCSPISGHRSVSWYQQTPGQGLQFLFEYFSETQRNKGNFPGRFSGRQFSNSRSEMNVSTLELGDSALYLCASSLEGLAGSNEQYFGPGTRLTVT.